One sample yielded the 10 T cell receptor beta chains listed below, sequenced in a study of response to subunit inactivated influenza vaccine (dated by TCRdb to 2016 to 2019). The library was generated by RT-PCR. Instrument on record: Illumina HiSeq 2500. TCRdb reprocessing: public reads trimmed at Q25 with fastp, clones called with MiXCR, in-frame beta chains kept. Duplicate CDR3 protein sequences are folded into a single record with the most common DNA and genes. The table for this sample lists about half a million distinct CDR3 sequences; about 10% of them were counted only once. Of the sample, approximately 12% falls within the top ten clones. The meaning of the sample's time point label: around 42 days after influenza vaccine administration. Sequences were derived from PBMCs from blood, sampled 40 to 50 days after vaccination. These receptor sequences come from a man in his fifties or sixties who received an inactivated influenza vaccine. Donor details come from another sample of the same person, matched by shared clones.

This clonotype was observed many times. The V call is TRBV6-2 or TRBV6-3, the J call TRBJ2-5, with D possibly TRBD1 on 6 matching bases. Germline CDR1 MNHEY, CDR2 SVGEGT. This CDR3 has 15 amino acids. The ends were cut back, 4 bases at V and 1 base at J, with 13 bases in the middle. The CDR3 reads CASSSSMDSQETQYF. In DNA, the CDR3 is TGTGCCAGCAGTTCCTCCATGGACAGCCAAGAGACCCAGTACTTC.

This rearrangement joins TRBV27 to TRBJ2-7, with D possibly being TRBD1 (5 bases). With 2 bases removed from V and 8 bases from J, the gap between germline ends came to 13 bases. Germline values: CDR1 MNHEY, CDR2 SMNVEV (reference sequence). The CDR3 has 13 residues. DNA for the CDR3: TGTGCCAGCAGTTTAGGGGCAAGGGCGCAGCAGTACTTC. Its translation: CASSLGARAQQYF.

This chain links TRBV18 with TRBJ2-6; D gene unclear. This CDR3 spans 15 amino acids. Trimming pared 3 bases from V and 1 base from J, leaving 7 bases between. The germline gives CDR1 KGHSH, CDR2 LQKENI. The CDR3 region is CASSPENSGANVLTF. As DNA, the CDR3 is TGTGCCAGCTCACCGGAGAATTCTGGGGCCAACGTCCTGACTTTC.

This clonotype showed up just a few times. The chain joins TRBV6-2 or TRBV6-3 to TRBJ2-1; unclear D gene. V lost 5 bases and J lost 0, with 8 bases in between. Germline V CDR1 and CDR2: MNHEY, SVGEGT. The CDR3 has 14 amino acids. The DNA of the CDR3 is TGTGCCAGCAGTCGGTTGAGCTCCTACAATGAGCAGTTCTTC. As protein: CASSRLSSYNEQFF.

This chain uses TRBV6-2 or TRBV6-3 with TRBJ2-5, with D perhaps TRBD1 or TRBD2 (6 bases each). Germline V gene sequence: CDR1 MNHEY, CDR2 SVGEGT. Trimming removed 2 bases from V and 5 bases from J, with 12 bases in between. The CDR3 contains 14 residues. CDR3 region: CASSYNGGWETQYF. As DNA, the CDR3 is TGTGCCAGCAGTTACAACGGGGGCTGGGAGACCCAGTACTTC.

This clonotype was counted a few times. V usage is TRBV7-9 and J usage is TRBJ2-4; D may be TRBD2 (5 bases). CDR1 is SEHNR and CDR2 is FQNEAQ in the germline V gene (reference sequence). Trimming took 5 bases from V and 6 from J, leaving 14 bases between them. This CDR3 spans 14 amino acids. CDR3 protein: CASSEREGGNIQYF. In DNA, the CDR3 is TGTGCCAGCAGCGAAAGGGAAGGAGGAAACATTCAGTACTTC. Full variable domain (outside the CDR3, taken from reference TRBV7-9 and TRBJ2-4): DTGVSQNPRHKITKRGQNVTFRCDPISEHNRLYWYRQTLGQGPEFLTYFQNEAQLEKSRLLSDRFSAERPKGSFSTLEIQRTEQGDSAMYLCASSEREGGNIQYFGAGTRLSVL.

This clonotype turned up a few times. This sequence joins TRBV6-2 or TRBV6-3 and TRBJ2-7; TRBD2 matches 9 bases. Germline CDR1 MNHEY, CDR2 SVGEGT. V shed 6 bases, J shed 1 base, and the junction held 16 bases outside the gene matches. The CDR3 is made up of 18 amino acids. The CDR3 spells CASRPGQRGDPRSYEQYF. CDR3 bases: TGTGCCAGCAGGCCGGGACAGCGGGGGGACCCAAGATCCTACGAGCAGTACTTC.

This clonotype was recorded many times. This chain uses TRBV6-5 with TRBJ2-6; D is undetermined. The CDR3 is made up of 15 amino acids. V dropped 0 bases and J dropped 2 bases, with 5 bases sitting between them. The germline CDR1 and CDR2 sequences are MNHEY and SVGAGI. The CDR3 DNA follows: TGTGCCAGCAGTTACTCGTTGGCTGGGGCCAACGTCCTGACTTTC. Translated, it gives CASSYSLAGANVLTF.

The rearrangement joins TRBV20-1 to TRBJ1-5, with D possibly being TRBD1 (6 bases). The CDR3 consists of 12 residues. The V end was cut by 4 bases, the J end by 5 bases, with 9 bases between. The V gene's germline CDR1 is DFQATT and CDR2 SNEGSKA (reference sequence). The CDR3 region has the DNA TGCAGTGCTAAACAGGGTTATCAGCCCCAGCATTTT. This codes for CSAKQGYQPQHF.

The gene calls are TRBV7-8 and TRBJ2-2; 13 nucleotides align to TRBD2. Germline V lookup: CDR1 SGHVS, CDR2 FQNEAQ. The CDR3 covers 17 residues. Losses at the gene ends were 5 bases for V and 1 base for J; bases not matched to a gene: 4. CDR3 region: CASSGLAGERNTGELFF. DNA for the CDR3: TGTGCCAGCAGCGGACTAGCGGGAGAGAGGAACACCGGGGAGCTGTTTTTT.